The subject of this entry is one TCR beta chain. Its target antigen remains unknown. Per-nucleotide qualities are absent, and no much larger clonotype sits a single base away. TCRbeta CDR3 regions were amplified from genomic DNA using the immunoSEQ Assay, a bias-controlled multiplex PCR. The paper's data handling went like this. The number of nucleated cells in each sample was estimated by amplification of reference gene primers within the assay. Sequence reads were collapsed and filtered to measure the absolute abundance of every unique TCRbeta CDR3 rearrangement. For each sample, productive Simpson clonality was calculated by taking the square root of Simpson's diversity index across productive rearrangements. Imported from immuneACCESS, the table was reduced by TCRdb to in-frame sequences with V and J called. These copies leave out some clones; in studies compared against another copy, an unresolved V gene accounts for under half, and the cause of the remainder is not known. The V and J calls and clone size are taken from that table; D and trimming were inferred from the DNA. Present in this sample are some 14,000 clones, nearly 90% of which were seen just once. The ten biggest clones cover around 21% of the sample.

The record originates from a study of blood T cell repertoires in COVID-19 (dated by TCRdb to 2018 to 2021). The study in broad terms: Samples from collaborators originated in the United States, Italy and Spain and spanned both the acute and convalescent phases of COVID-19. The repertoires were released in a freely available public database intended as a resource for research on the immune response to SARS-CoV-2. Where HLA class I and class II types were available, the types were taken from metadata supplied by the sample provider, not from assay-based typing. Sample metadata almost always included a de-identified subject ID, COVID-19 status, age in years and sex. Samples were obtained from the ongoing ImmuneRACE study (first 160 participants) and from some 1,200 subjects provided by 6 global collaborators. Deeply sampled blood TCRbeta repertoires from subjects exposed to, actively infected with, or recovered from COVID-19 were included in the dataset. The material from the prospective study consisted of cDNA or gDNA derived from T cells, B-cell-depleted T cells, or PBMCs. The research as a whole found: The quantity of clinical and demographic metadata differed by source and by participant and was supplied without curation.

Whole blood was collected in K2EDTA tubes by collaborating institutions according to the institutions' own protocols. For TCRbeta analysis, collaborators shipped samples in one of three forms: frozen whole blood, isolated PBMCs, or DNA extracted from either of those sample types. Trimming leaves V shorter by 5 bases and J shorter by 5 bases, with the junction holding 7 bases beyond the gene matches. CDR1 and CDR2 were assigned from the germline V gene as SGHTA and FQGNSA. CDR3 length: 15 amino acids, cysteine to phenylalanine. Solely the CDR3 DNA is kept, with 45 bases framed from the first base. The sample consisted of peripheral blood. The receptor comes from a human donor with active COVID-19. The donor label of this sample is uncertain. The chain couples TRBV7-2 to TRBJ2-5; 11 bases in the middle match TRBD1. The nucleotides read TGTGCCAGCAGCAAAGGACAGGGGGCATGGGAGACCCAGTACTTC. This sequence encodes CASSKGQGAWETQYF.